The TCR beta chain under discussion was sequenced for a study of glioma-infiltrating T cells. The CDR3 spans 16 residues. V lost 0 bases, J lost 3 bases, and 15 bases lay in between. Germline CDR1 is MGHRA and CDR2 is YSYEKL. The iRepertoire nested amplicon-rescue multiplex PCR amplified TCR alpha and beta CDR3s from RNA. From the multiplex PCR reads, TCRdb called clonotypes with MiXCR, one entry per CDR3 protein. The sample shows approximately 120,000 distinct CDR3 sequences, roughly 24% of them seen only once. Comments on this clonotype: A clone one base away is much larger, so this may be a read error.

This receptor was obtained from a human donor with low-grade glioma or glioblastoma, undergoing nonglioma brain surgery, or in good health (not recorded which). Sequenced: glioma tissue, nonneoplastic brain tissue, or PBMCs (not recorded which). The gene calls are TRBV4-1 and TRBJ2-7, with D possibly being TRBD2 (6 bases). CDR3 loop: CASSQDLLAPVYEQYF. In nucleotides, the CDR3 is TGCGCCAGCAGCCAAGATTTGCTAGCGCCTGTCTACGAGCAGTACTTC.